The 16 T cell receptor beta chains listed next were all sequenced from one sample in a study of T cells in Graves' hyperthyroidism and ophthalmopathy. Amplified TCR beta CDR3 regions derived from RNA transcripts. The TCR CDR3 was amplified in a first-round RT-PCR using the HTBI primer set. A single record per CDR3 protein comes from TCRdb applying MiXCR to the multiplex PCR reads. The data hold hundreds of thousands of distinct CDR3 sequences, with 35% to 40% observed a single time. The sample taken for sequencing was blood. The origin of the receptors is a man younger than 30 with Graves' hyperthyroidism.

This clonotype was seen just once. Given a much more abundant clone one base away, this may be a read error. This chain joins TRBV5-1 and TRBJ2-2, with TRBD1 matching 9 bases. The CDR3 is 15 residues long. Germline V gene sequence: CDR1 SGHRS, CDR2 YFSETQ. V lost 6 bases, J lost 6 bases, and 9 bases stayed unmatched. CDR3 amino acids: CASNPIGTGPGELFF. CDR3 nucleotide sequence: TGCGCCAGCAATCCTATCGGGACAGGGCCCGGGGAGCTGTTTTTT.

The chain uses TRBV14 and TRBJ2-5; TRBD1 matches 8 bases. CDR3 size: 13 residues. Germline trimming cut 6 bases from V and 6 bases from J; bases unmatched to any gene: 6. CDR1 SGHDN and CDR2 FVKESK come from the germline V gene. Here the CDR3 reads CASSPTGGKTQYF. The CDR3 region has the DNA TGTGCCAGCAGTCCCACAGGGGGAAAGACCCAGTACTTC.

V gene TRBV6-2 or TRBV6-3 combines with J gene TRBJ1-2; possibly TRBD1 for D (5 bases). Per germline, CDR1 MNHEY and CDR2 SVGEGT. Trimming left V 0 bases short and J 4 bases short, with 9 bases between. This CDR3 has 14 residues. CDR3 DNA: TGTGCCAGCAGTTACTCGACAGCTTCCTATGGCTACACCTTC. As protein: CASSYSTASYGYTF.

The chain combines TRBV29-1 with TRBJ1-2; perhaps TRBD1 as D (5 bases). The ends were cut back, 4 bases at V and 3 bases at J, with 15 bases in the middle. The CDR3 spans 14 residues. The V gene's germline CDR1 is SQVTM and CDR2 ANQGSEA. CDR3 sequence: CSVGNLDSYYGYTF. CDR3 bases: TGCAGCGTTGGGAATCTTGACAGCTACTATGGCTACACCTTC. Looking up the rest from reference TRBV29-1 and TRBJ1-2 gives the full variable domain: SAVISQKPSRDICQRGTSLTIQCQVDSQVTMMFWYRQQPGQSLTLIATANQGSEATYESGFVIDKFPISRPNLTFSTLTVSNMSPEDSSIYLCSVGNLDSYYGYTFGSGTRLTVV.

The CDR3 is CAIRSGTGPYEQYF. CDR3 in DNA: TGTGCCATCAGATCCGGGACAGGGCCCTACGAGCAGTACTTC. V gene TRBV10-3 combines with J gene TRBJ2-7, with 9 positions matching TRBD1. The CDR3 loop spans 14 amino acids. CDR1 and CDR2 from the germline V gene are ENHRY and SYGVKD. Trimming removed 6 bases from V and 2 bases from J; junction bases left unmatched: 5.

J is TRBJ1-2 and V is TRBV2; 7 positions agree with TRBD1. Germline lookup yields CDR1 SNHLY and CDR2 FYNNEI. The CDR3 spans 15 residues. The J segment lost 2 bases and the V segment lost 2 bases, leaving 5 bases of the junction unmatched. In DNA form, the CDR3 reads TGTGCCAGCAGTGAACGGCGGGACAGCAACTATGGCTACACCTTC. It codes for CASSERRDSNYGYTF.

This clonotype appeared many times. The chain combines TRBV20-1 with TRBJ1-1; D ambiguous. The V end was cut by 0 bases, the J end by 0 bases, with 11 bases between. Germline-derived CDR1 and CDR2 are DFQATT and SNEGSKA (reference sequence). The CDR3 sequence is 15 residues long. The CDR3 region has the DNA TGCAGTGCTAGAGATCATAAACGAATGAACACTGAAGCTTTCTTT. Residues: CSARDHKRMNTEAFF.

The rearrangement joins TRBV20-1 to TRBJ2-5; TRBD2 aligns across 7 bases. The CDR3 loop spans 14 amino acids. The junction had 5 bases not matched to a gene; V was cut back by 3 bases and J by 1 base. Looked up from germline, CDR1 is DFQATT and CDR2 is SNEGSKA (reference sequence). CDR3 nucleotides: TGCAGTGCTAGCCTAGCGGTAGGCCAAGAGACCCAGTACTTC. Translation: CSASLAVGQETQYF.

To note about this clonotype: Given a much more abundant clone one base away, this may be a read error. The CDR3 carries no conserved terminal phenylalanine or tryptophan, so it likely arises from a read error. The CDR3 bases are TGTGCCAGCAGCGGGTCGACCAACTACGAGCAGTACCTC. This translates into CASSGSTNYEQYL. This chain uses TRBV9 with TRBJ2-7; D remains ambiguous. This CDR3 contains 13 residues. CDR1 and CDR2 from the germline V gene are SGDLS and YYNGEE. Trimming removed 3 bases from V and 3 bases from J, with 10 bases in between.

This clonotype has ten or more counts. This chain uses TRBV15 with TRBJ2-5; possibly TRBD1 or TRBD2 for D (5 bases each). Germline V gene lookup returns CDR1 LNHNV and CDR2 YYDKDF (reference sequence). The V and J ends lost 0 bases and 1 base respectively, with 12 bases between them. The CDR3 sequence is 16 residues long. The CDR3 loop is CATSRDGGRPQETQYF. The CDR3, as DNA: TGTGCCACCAGCAGAGATGGGGGACGCCCCCAAGAGACCCAGTACTTC. Using reference TRBV15 and TRBJ2-5 for the parts outside the CDR3, the full variable domain is DAMVIQNPRYQVTQFGKPVTLSCSQTLNHNVMYWYQQKSSQAPKLLFHYYDKDFNNEADTPDNFQSRRPNTSFCFLDIRSPGLGDTAMYLCATSRDGGRPQETQYFGPGTRLLVL.

This clonotype was detected only a few times. This chain connects TRBV6-6 to TRBJ2-7; no reliable D call. Between the trimmed V and J ends, which lost 4 bases and 0 bases, there was a span of 13 bases. The CDR3 consists of 15 residues. Germline CDR1 and CDR2: MNHNY and SVGAGI (reference sequence). CDR3 DNA: TGTGCCAGCAGTTCGGGTCCGCTGAGCTCCTACGAGCAGTACTTC. Translated: CASSSGPLSSYEQYF.

V is TRBV7-9 and J is TRBJ2-7, with 12 positions matching TRBD1. The ends lost 4 bases at V and 7 bases at J; junction bases unmatched: 8. The length of the CDR3 is 15 residues. Germline values: CDR1 SEHNR, CDR2 FQNEAQ (reference sequence). The CDR3 spells CASSYPGQGAWEQYF. In nucleotides, the CDR3 is TGTGCCAGCAGCTACCCGGGACAGGGGGCTTGGGAGCAGTACTTC. Filled out from reference TRBV7-9 and TRBJ2-7, the complete variable domain reads DTGVSQNPRHKITKRGQNVTFRCDPISEHNRLYWYRQTLGQGPEFLTYFQNEAQLEKSRLLSDRFSAERPKGSFSTLEIQRTEQGDSAMYLCASSYPGQGAWEQYFGPGTRLTVT.

This clonotype was seen once. The V and J genes are TRBV12-3 or TRBV12-4 and TRBJ1-2; the match to TRBD1 covers 9 bases. The CDR3 loop spans 15 amino acids. V lost 4 bases to trimming and J lost 7 bases; unmatched junction nucleotides: 10. CDR3 sequence reads: CASSYRDRALRGYTF. The DNA for the CDR3 is TGTGCCAGCAGTTACCGGGACAGGGCTCTCCGTGGCTACACCTTC.

The genes are TRBV10-3 and TRBJ1-5; TRBD1 matches at 7 bases. Germline V gene sequence: CDR1 ENHRY, CDR2 SYGVKD. V lost 10 bases and J lost 5; bases outside the gene matches: 5. The CDR3 is 12 amino acids. CDR3 region: CATGTEDQPQHF. DNA for the CDR3: TGTGCCACCGGGACAGAAGATCAGCCCCAGCATTTT.

The CDR3: CASSQDFQGPNSPLHF. The CDR3 nucleotides are TGTGCCAGCAGCCAAGATTTCCAGGGGCCTAATTCACCCCTCCACTTT. The rearrangement uses TRBV14 and TRBJ1-6, with D maybe TRBD1 (6 bases). V shed 0 bases and J shed 6 bases, with 12 bases lying between them. CDR1 SGHDN and CDR2 FVKESK come from the germline V gene. This CDR3 has 16 residues.

The sample holds many counts of this clonotype. V and J are TRBV24-1 and TRBJ2-6, with D uncertain. With 2 bases removed from V and 0 bases from J, the gap between germline ends came to 10 bases. The germline V gene has CDR1 KGHDR and CDR2 SFDVKD. The CDR3 length is 17 residues. The DNA of the CDR3 is TGTGCCACCAGTGATTACCCATACAGCTCTGGGGCCAACGTCCTGACTTTC. It encodes CATSDYPYSSGANVLTF.